The TCR beta chain under discussion was sequenced for a study of circulating and synovial CD4+ cells in juvenile arthritis. Patients with active juvenile idiopathic arthritis donated these samples. Clones were read by immunoSEQ multiplex PCR, and TCRdb kept only the in-frame ones, dropping some. The repertoire holds more than 13,000 clones, with roughly 84% as singletons. Per the germline V gene, CDR1 is SSHAT and CDR2 is FNYEAQ (reference sequence). The CDR3 extends over 15 amino acids. Study observations and caveats: These blood cells shared more CDR3 sequences with synovium than bulk blood. CPL and bulk CD4 samples differed at least tenfold in T cell genomes. Overlap with synovium rose as more T cells were sequenced.

Note on this clone: As yet, its antigen is unknown. One end of the junction varies from germline; a read error may be responsible.

The sample taken for sequencing was CD4+ T cells from synovial fluid. The TCR originated in a human patient with juvenile idiopathic arthritis. Some clones in this sample may be carry-over from other donors' samples. This chain connects TRBV7-7 to TRBJ2-2, with D perhaps TRBD2 (5 bases). The CDR3 coding sequence is TGTGCTAGCAGCTTAGTTGTAGGGAGCACCGGGGAGCTGTTTTTT. This translates into CASSLVVGSTGELFF.